The clone carrying this T cell receptor (beta chain) has more than one count but fewer than ten. The data stem from a study of T cells in Graves' hyperthyroidism and ophthalmopathy. On the study more broadly: Peripheral blood was acquired at first diagnosis, ahead of any therapy whatsoever.

Graves' hyperthyroidism qualified as stable when ophthalmopathy did not progress within 18 months. Template material for amplifying TCR beta CDR3 regions consisted of RNA transcripts. During a first-round RT-PCR of the TCR CDR3, the HTBI primer set was used. TCRdb re-derived calls from the multiplex PCR reads in MiXCR, one entry per CDR3 protein. The sample lists around 520,000 distinct CDR3 sequences, around an eighth occurring once. There are 16 residues in the CDR3. The germline gives CDR1 MNHNY, CDR2 SVGAGI (reference sequence). Germline trimming cut 0 bases from V and 3 bases from J; bases unmatched to any gene: 3.

The J gene is TRBJ1-1, the V gene TRBV6-6; the match to TRBD1 covers 11 bases. The sequence was collected from a woman under 30 with Graves' hyperthyroidism. Sequencing used blood. The CDR3 reads CASSYSWDRGDTEAFF. For the CDR3, the DNA is TGTGCCAGCAGTTACTCGTGGGACAGGGGGGACACTGAAGCTTTCTTT.